The present T cell receptor beta chain was sequenced within a study of OX40 agonist ivuxolimab in advanced cancers. Background on the whole study: Ivuxolimab was an agonistic, fully human IgG2 monoclonal antibody directed against OX40 (CD134), a costimulatory receptor. Intravenous ivuxolimab was administered to patients every 2 weeks at six dose levels: 0.01, 0.1, 0.3, 1.5, 3 and 10 mg/kg. Of the roughly 52 dose-escalation patients, hepatocellular carcinoma was present in 19, melanoma in approximately 15, renal cell carcinoma in 9 and head and neck cancer in 9. In the dose-escalation cohort, 65% to 85% of patients were male, and the mean age was approximately 60 years with a range of about 23 to 79. Patients were allowed to have had prior anti-PD-1, anti-PD-L1 or anti-CTLA-4 therapy, and around 37% of the dose-escalation patients had previously received checkpoint inhibitors. Partial responses occurred in three dose-escalation patients, of whom one had hepatocellular carcinoma and two had cutaneous melanoma. Peripheral TCRbeta sequencing was intended to test whether TCR sequence diversity was altered and clonal T-cell expansion was caused by ivuxolimab. The monotherapy dose-escalation portion (N ≈ 56 patients) of the phase I ivuxolimab trial is reported in the paper.

Broader findings and caveats from the paper: Which antigens the clonally expanded peripheral T cells were specific for was not determined. On average, CD8+ T cells showed more expanded clones than CD4+ T cells after ivuxolimab. Low levels of normalized T-cell clonal expansion were also seen in some patients who did not respond. In partial responders in the 0.1-3.0 mg/kg groups, normalized peripheral clonal expansion was found to be among the lowest, especially among CD8+ T cells. At doses of 0.1 to 3.0 mg/kg, clonal expansion of both CD4+ and CD8+ blood T cells was observed from baseline to week 6.

Notes on this clone: This receptor's antigen is unknown. The record has no base qualities; no much larger clone is one base away.

The trial excluded patients who had a history of autoimmune disease or were on systemic immunosuppression. In every dose cohort, peripheral blood was drawn for TCR sequencing at baseline, cycle 4 day 1, and cycle 7 day 1. Samples came from an open-label, multicenter, first-in-human phase I dose-escalation trial of ivuxolimab. Adults with locally advanced or metastatic melanoma, renal cell carcinoma, hepatocellular carcinoma or head and neck squamous cell carcinoma were enrolled in the trial. Before TCR sequencing, CD4+ T cells and CD8+ T cells from peripheral blood were sorted into separate populations. To sequence the TCRbeta CDR3 region, genomic DNA was isolated from the sorted cells. TCRbeta CDR3 regions were sequenced using the immunoSEQ Assay. What TCRdb holds here is the immuneACCESS table cut down to in-frame rearrangements. Part of the clones is not present; checked against another copy, under half of the missing clones reflect an unresolved V gene, and the others are unexplained. Recorded for this sample are over 80,000 clones; more than 85% of them occurred a single time. Jointly, the top ten make up roughly 1.1% of the sample.

The CDR3 numbers 16 residues from cysteine through phenylalanine. Only the CDR3 DNA is retained, 48 bases long and in frame from the first base. Trimming removed 8 bases from V and 2 bases from J, leaving 20 bases between the germline ends. The CDR1 and CDR2 encoded by the germline V gene are SGHNT and YENEEA. Recombination linked TRBV11-3 to TRBJ2-3; tentative D gene TRBD1, with 6 bases matching. Sequenced material: CD4+ or CD8+ T cells sorted from blood, taken in a trial of the OX40 agonist ivuxolimab. The TCR comes from an adult with an advanced solid tumor such as melanoma, head and neck, liver or kidney cancer. Read as DNA, the sequence is TGTGCCAGCGAACTAAGTAGGCAGGGGCCCACAGATACGCAGTATTTT. Its coded protein is CASELSRQGPTDTQYF.